The rows below give T cell receptor beta chains drawn from one sample of a study of T-cell reconstitution after alpha-beta-depleted transplantation in children. TCRdb independently ran MiXCR on the PCR reads; one entry per CDR3 protein. The table includes under 35,000 distinct CDR3 sequences, under 8% detected once. The specimen was PBMCs, mostly from graft donor cells, collected 180 days after TCRalphabeta/CD19-depleted stem cell transplant. The receptors derive from a male patient younger than 18 who had a stem cell transplant for acute myeloid leukemia, so the T cells may come from the graft donor. CDR3s include the opening cysteine and the closing phenylalanine or tryptophan. A D gene is named only where the DNA matches it firmly. Clone size is shown for a subset of rows, as once, few, many or a class of expanded clone.

cdr3_nt: TGTGCCAGCAGCTATCGACAGGCAACAGATACGCAGTATTTT
cdr3_aa: CASSYRQATDTQYF
j_call: TRBJ2-3
cdr3_length: 14
v_call: TRBV5-6
clone_size: many
d_call: -

cdr3_nt: TGTGCCAGCAGGAAGTCGGGGGCGGGTTCCTACGAGCAGTACTTC
cdr3_aa: CASRKSGAGSYEQYF
j_call: TRBJ2-7
cdr3_length: 15
v_call: TRBV7-2
clone_size: many
d_call: -

cdr3_nt: TGTGCCAGCAGTTTGCAGGGGACCTATAATTCACCCCTCCACTTT
cdr3_aa: CASSLQGTYNSPLHF
j_call: TRBJ1-6
cdr3_length: 15
v_call: TRBV5-4
clone_size: many
d_call: -

cdr3_nt: TGTGCCAGCCGCAGCAAGGGACTAGCTTTTAGGAATGAGCAGTTCTTC
cdr3_aa: CASRSKGLAFRNEQFF
j_call: TRBJ2-1
cdr3_length: 16
v_call: TRBV21-1
clone_size: few
d_call: -

cdr3_nt: TGTGCCAGCAGTTTGTTCCCAAACGTAAACGAGCAGTACTTC
cdr3_aa: CASSLFPNVNEQYF
j_call: TRBJ2-7
cdr3_length: 14
v_call: TRBV12-3/TRBV12-4
clone_size: medium-sized
d_call: -

cdr3_nt: TGCGCCAGCAGCCCCCCGACCCTTCGGTCCACTGAAGCTTTCTTT
cdr3_aa: CASSPPTLRSTEAFF
j_call: TRBJ1-1
cdr3_length: 15
v_call: TRBV4-1
clone_size: many
d_call: -

cdr3_nt: TGTGGGAGCAGCTCATCAGGGACTCATCAGCCCCAGCATTTT
cdr3_aa: CGSSSSGTHQPQHF
j_call: TRBJ1-5
cdr3_length: 14
v_call: TRBV7-1
clone_size: -
d_call: -

cdr3_nt: TGCAGTGCCCCACTCCCGGGTGGGCTGTCCTACGAGCAGTACTTC
cdr3_aa: CSAPLPGGLSYEQYF
j_call: TRBJ2-7
cdr3_length: 15
v_call: TRBV20-1
clone_size: many
d_call: -

cdr3_nt: TGTGCCAGCAGCCCGACAGGGACCTTTCAAGAGACCCAGTACTTC
cdr3_aa: CASSPTGTFQETQYF
j_call: TRBJ2-5
cdr3_length: 15
v_call: TRBV12-3/TRBV12-4
clone_size: many
d_call: TRBD1

cdr3_nt: TGTGCCTGGAGTGGACCTCCGAAGGAGACCCAGTACTTC
cdr3_aa: CAWSGPPKETQYF
j_call: TRBJ2-5
cdr3_length: 13
v_call: TRBV30
clone_size: many
d_call: -

cdr3_nt: TGTGCCAGCAGTTACTCGAGCGCAGGGTTGGACATTCAGTACTTC
cdr3_aa: CASSYSSAGLDIQYF
j_call: TRBJ2-4
cdr3_length: 15
v_call: TRBV6-2/TRBV6-3
clone_size: -
d_call: -

cdr3_nt: TGCGCCATGGGCTCCGGACTAGTGTTAAACCAAGAGACCCAGTACTTC
cdr3_aa: CAMGSGLVLNQETQYF
j_call: TRBJ2-5
cdr3_length: 16
v_call: TRBV4-1
clone_size: -
d_call: TRBD2

cdr3_nt: TGTGCCAGCGGCGACAATCAGCCCCAGCATTTT
cdr3_aa: CASGDNQPQHF
j_call: TRBJ1-5
cdr3_length: 11
v_call: TRBV2
clone_size: many
d_call: -

cdr3_nt: TGTGCCAGCAGCTTAAAGGGACTAGCGGCCCAAGAGACCCAGTACTTC
cdr3_aa: CASSLKGLAAQETQYF
j_call: TRBJ2-5
cdr3_length: 16
v_call: TRBV7-3
clone_size: many
d_call: TRBD2

cdr3_nt: TGTGCCAGCAGCTACCGGACTAGCGGGACCCAAGAGACCCAGTACTTC
cdr3_aa: CASSYRTSGTQETQYF
j_call: TRBJ2-5
cdr3_length: 16
v_call: TRBV6-5
clone_size: -
d_call: TRBD2

cdr3_nt: TGTGCCAGCAAGGAGCGCGAGAGCTCCTACGAGCAGTACTTC
cdr3_aa: CASKERESSYEQYF
j_call: TRBJ2-7
cdr3_length: 14
v_call: TRBV2
clone_size: many
d_call: -

cdr3_nt: TGCAGTGCTGGACTAGCGGACTACGAGCAGTACTTC
cdr3_aa: CSAGLADYEQYF
j_call: TRBJ2-7
cdr3_length: 12
v_call: TRBV20-1
clone_size: few
d_call: TRBD2